These 23 T cell receptor beta chains were sequenced from one sample in a study of glioma-infiltrating T cells after dendritic cell vaccination. Measured with immunoSEQ multiplex PCR; TCRdb has only the in-frame clones, and not every one. The table lists 20,000 to 25,000 clones, 70% to 80% of them singletons. The source was blood, collected before dendritic cell vaccination. Receptors originate from a human donor with glioblastoma.

The chain couples TRBV30 to TRBJ2-2, with 7 bases fitting TRBD2. The germline CDR1 and CDR2 sequences are GTSNPN and SVGIG (reference sequence). The CDR3 extends over 14 amino acids. V lost 0 bases, J lost 7 bases, and 5 bases stayed unmatched. This CDR3 is CAWSVRGGNGELFF. In nucleotides, the CDR3 is TGTGCCTGGAGTGTACGGGGAGGGAACGGGGAGCTGTTTTTT.

CDR3 coding DNA: TGTGCCAGCAGCCAGGGGCTAGCGGGAGGAAATGAGCAGTTCTTC. Its translation: CASSQGLAGGNEQFF. This sequence joins TRBV5-4 and TRBJ2-1; 11 bases map to TRBD2. This CDR3 is built from 15 residues. V lost 4 bases and J lost 7; bases outside the gene matches: 7. Germline V gives CDR1 SGHNT, CDR2 YYREEE (reference sequence).

The chain uses TRBV4-1 and TRBJ1-2; possible D gene TRBD1, 5 bases. Germline CDR1 MGHRA, CDR2 YSYEKL. V was shortened by 0 bases and J by 8 bases, with 25 bases between the two germline ends. This CDR3 has 18 residues. The CDR3 region has the DNA TGCGCCAGCAGCCAAGATCGGGCGACAGCCAGGTCAGGTATAGGCTACACCTTC. Amino acids: CASSQDRATARSGIGYTF.

This clone was seen only once. The chain has TRBV9 and TRBJ1-3; D may be TRBD1 (5 bases). The germline gives CDR1 SGDLS, CDR2 YYNGEE. The CDR3 has 17 residues. V dropped 2 bases and J dropped 2 bases, with 17 bases sitting between them. The CDR3 loop is CASSVDEGASAGNTIYF. The CDR3 DNA is TGTGCCAGCAGCGTTGATGAAGGGGCTAGTGCTGGAAACACCATATATTTT.

The chain links TRBV6-1 to TRBJ2-7; maybe TRBD1 (5 bases). The V end lost 3 bases, the J end lost 2 bases, and 11 bases lay between the germline ends. The length of the CDR3 is 14 residues. Germline V CDR1 and CDR2: MNHNS, SASEGT. Written as DNA, the CDR3 is TGTGCCAGCAGTGATCTTCAGGGCCCCTACGAGCAGTACTTC. It specifies CASSDLQGPYEQYF.

This sequence joins TRBV18 and TRBJ2-7; the D gene is possibly TRBD1 (6 bases). CDR1 and CDR2 (germline): KGHSH, LQKENI. CDR3 size: 18 residues. V lost 2 bases, J lost 9 bases, and 29 bases lay in between. The CDR3 region is CASSPEGQGIRGRTVQYF. CDR3 in DNA: TGTGCCAGCTCACCAGAGGGCCAGGGGATTAGAGGACGTACGGTGCAGTACTTC. The full variable domain, in which reference TRBV18 and TRBJ2-7 provide the parts outside the CDR3, is NAGVMQNPRHLVRRRGQEARLRCSPMKGHSHVYWYRQLPEEGLKFMVYLQKENIIDESGMPKERFSAEFPKEGPSILRIQQVVRGDSAAYFCASSPEGQGIRGRTVQYFGPGTRLTVT.

The chain joins TRBV7-9 to TRBJ2-2, with a tentative D call TRBD2 (6 bases). The CDR3 sequence is 14 residues long. Trimming pared 5 bases from V and 7 bases from J, leaving 14 bases between. CDR1 and CDR2 (germline): SEHNR, FQNEAQ (reference sequence). DNA for the CDR3: TGTGCCAGCAGCCCAGAGAGGGGACTCGGGGAGCTGTTTTTT. It yields the protein CASSPERGLGELFF.

The J gene is TRBJ1-1, the V gene TRBV7-9; tentative D call: TRBD1 (6 bases). This CDR3 region has 17 residues. CDR1 SEHNR and CDR2 FQNEAQ come from the germline V gene (reference sequence). Trimming shortened V by 3 bases and J by 0 bases, and 17 bases separated the two germline ends. The CDR3, as DNA: TGTGCCAGCAGCTTTCCCTTGACAGGCCCCATGAACACTGAAGCTTTCTTT. Translation gives CASSFPLTGPMNTEAFF.

This chain joins TRBV29-1 and TRBJ1-1; D is unresolved. Germline V gene data show CDR1 as SQVTM and CDR2 as ANQGSEA. The V and J ends lost 4 bases and 4 bases respectively, with 4 bases between them. The CDR3 covers 10 residues. The CDR3, as DNA: TGCAGCGTTGCAGGCACTGAAGCTTTCTTT. This gives the protein CSVAGTEAFF.

The sample holds a few counts of this clone. This chain uses TRBV5-1 with TRBJ2-7; a weak D match, TRBD1 (5 bases). Germline loops: CDR1 SGHRS, CDR2 YFSETQ. Between the trimmed V and J ends, which lost 3 bases and 2 bases, there was a span of 12 bases. The CDR3 length is 14 residues. CDR3 region: CASSSQGFPYEQYF. DNA for the CDR3: TGCGCCAGCAGCTCGCAGGGTTTCCCCTACGAGCAGTACTTC.

The count of this clone is one. This rearrangement joins TRBV7-3 to TRBJ2-1; 10 positions agree with TRBD2. V trimming: 5 bases; J trimming: 0 bases; junction bases outside the gene matches: 1. Looked up from germline, CDR1 is SGHTA and CDR2 is FQGTGA. The CDR3 loop spans 15 amino acids. CDR3 sequence reads: CASSPSGSSYNEQFF. CDR3 in DNA: TGTGCCAGCAGCCCTAGCGGGAGCTCCTACAATGAGCAGTTCTTC.

The chain links TRBV7-3 to TRBJ2-3; D unclear. There are 13 residues in the CDR3. Germline CDR1 SGHTA, CDR2 FQGTGA. The germline V and J ends were trimmed by 1 base and 4 bases, with 6 bases remaining between them. The CDR3 DNA follows: TGTGCCAGCAGCTTAAACGTAGCAGATACGCAGTATTTT. This encodes CASSLNVADTQYF.

This chain links TRBV7-2 with TRBJ1-5; maybe TRBD1 (5 bases). The V gene lost 1 base and the J gene lost 6 bases, with 10 bases spanning the gap. CDR1 and CDR2 (germline): SGHTA, FQGNSA. There are 14 residues in the CDR3. CDR3 coding DNA: TGTGCCAGCAGCTTAGGGCTGGGGGGTCAGCCCCAGCATTTT. Its translation: CASSLGLGGQPQHF.

The chain combines TRBV6-5 with TRBJ2-2, with TRBD1 matching over 8 bases. CDR1 and CDR2 from the germline V gene are MNHEY and SVGAGI. Losses at the gene ends were 6 bases for V and 4 bases for J; bases not matched to a gene: 7. The CDR3 totals 15 residues. The CDR3 DNA sequence: TGTGCCAGCAGCCCAGGACAGGGTCCCACCGGGGAGCTGTTTTTT. The encoded protein is CASSPGQGPTGELFF.

This clone was recorded a few times. The chain links TRBV7-2 to TRBJ1-2; 9 bases fit TRBD1. CDR3 length: 15 amino acids. The trim removed 4 bases at V and 4 bases at J, leaving 7 bases unmatched. CDR1 SGHTA and CDR2 FQGNSA come from the germline V gene. The CDR3, as DNA: TGTGCCAGCAGCTCCGGGACAGGGATATTCTATGGCTACACCTTC. Protein sequence: CASSSGTGIFYGYTF. Combining the CDR3 with reference TRBV7-2 and TRBJ1-2 gives the whole variable domain GAGVSQSPSNKVTEKGKDVELRCDPISGHTALYWYRQSLGQGLEFLIYFQGNSAPDKSGLPSDRFSAERTGGSVSTLTIQRTQQEDSAVYLCASSSGTGIFYGYTFGSGTRLTVV.

The table lists this clone with a count of one. J is TRBJ1-2 and V is TRBV19; TRBD1 is a possible D gene (6 bases). The CDR3 sequence is 13 residues long. The V end was cut by 6 bases, the J end by 3 bases, with 11 bases between. CDR1 is LNHDA, CDR2 SQIVND, per germline (reference sequence). Here the CDR3 DNA reads TGTGCCAGTAGACCACGACAGGACTATGGCTACACCTTC. It is translated as CASRPRQDYGYTF.

V usage is TRBV27 and J usage is TRBJ2-1; 9 bases line up with TRBD1. The CDR3 loop spans 16 amino acids. V shed 8 bases and J 2 bases; nucleotides not matched to a gene: 10. The germline CDR1 and CDR2 sequences are MNHEY and SMNVEV (reference sequence). CDR3 sequence reads: CASGALTGGPYNEQFF. The CDR3 DNA reads TGTGCCAGCGGGGCCTTAACAGGGGGCCCCTACAATGAGCAGTTCTTC.

The count of this clone is one. Different DNA sequences within this sample yield the same CDR3. The V and J genes are TRBV27 and TRBJ2-7; the match to TRBD1 covers 8 bases. The V and J ends lost 4 bases and 4 bases, in that order; junction bases with no gene match: 3. The CDR3 sequence is 13 residues long. CDR1 and CDR2 from the germline V gene are MNHEY and SMNVEV (reference sequence). The CDR3 bases are TGTGCCAGCAGTTCCGGACAGGGATACGAGCAGTACTTC. Translation gives CASSSGQGYEQYF.

V and J are TRBV2 and TRBJ1-4; D ambiguous. Germline assignment: CDR1 SNHLY and CDR2 FYNNEI. The CDR3 loop spans 12 amino acids. V was trimmed by 6 bases and J by 7 bases, leaving 9 bases between them. CDR3: CASSLTSEKLFF. Here the CDR3 DNA reads TGTGCCAGCAGCCTCACGAGTGAAAAACTGTTTTTT.

The V gene is TRBV4-1, the J gene TRBJ2-1; D uncertain. The ends were cut back, 0 bases at V and 2 bases at J, with 8 bases in the middle. Germline CDR1 reads MGHRA; CDR2 reads YSYEKL. The CDR3 contains 15 residues. CDR3 sequence: CASSQEQATYNEQFF. The CDR3 nucleotides are TGCGCCAGCAGCCAAGAGCAGGCTACCTACAATGAGCAGTTCTTC.

The chain links TRBV5-6 to TRBJ2-1; a possible D gene is TRBD2 (6 bases). Trimming shortened V by 5 bases and J by 8 bases, and 14 bases separated the two germline ends. CDR3 length: 13 residues. Germline V CDR1 and CDR2: SGHDT, YYEEEE. For the CDR3, the DNA is TGTGCCAGCAGTTCAGGAGGAGGGGATGAGCAGTTCTTC. It encodes CASSSGGGDEQFF. The full variable domain, completed using reference TRBV5-6 and TRBJ2-1, is DAGVTQSPTHLIKTRGQQVTLRCSPKSGHDTVSWYQQALGQGPQFIFQYYEEEERQRGNFPDRFSGHQFPNYSSELNVNALLLGDSALYLCASSSGGGDEQFFGPGTRLTVL.

The CDR3 DNA follows: TGTGCCTGGAGTATGGACAGTATGAACACTGAAGCTTTCTTT. Encoded protein: CAWSMDSMNTEAFF. The chain is built from TRBV30 and TRBJ1-1; TRBD1 is a possible D gene (6 bases). V was trimmed by 2 bases and J by 0 bases, leaving 10 bases between them. CDR1 GTSNPN and CDR2 SVGIG come from the germline V gene (reference sequence). The CDR3 is made up of 14 amino acids. The entire variable domain, with the rest obtained from reference TRBV30 and TRBJ1-1, is as follows: SQTIHQWPATLVQPVGSPLSLECTVEGTSNPNLYWYRQAAGRGLQLLFYSVGIGQISSEVPQNLSASRPQDRQFILSSKKLLLSDSGFYLCAWSMDSMNTEAFFGQGTRLTVV.

The chain uses TRBV27 and TRBJ2-7; possible D gene TRBD2, 6 bases. Germline CDR1 is MNHEY and CDR2 is SMNVEV (reference sequence). CDR3 size: 13 residues. Trimming left V 3 bases short and J 6 bases short, with 12 bases between. As DNA, the CDR3 is TGTGCCAGCAGTTTTTTTGAGCGGGCCGAGCAGTACTTC. It specifies CASSFFERAEQYF.